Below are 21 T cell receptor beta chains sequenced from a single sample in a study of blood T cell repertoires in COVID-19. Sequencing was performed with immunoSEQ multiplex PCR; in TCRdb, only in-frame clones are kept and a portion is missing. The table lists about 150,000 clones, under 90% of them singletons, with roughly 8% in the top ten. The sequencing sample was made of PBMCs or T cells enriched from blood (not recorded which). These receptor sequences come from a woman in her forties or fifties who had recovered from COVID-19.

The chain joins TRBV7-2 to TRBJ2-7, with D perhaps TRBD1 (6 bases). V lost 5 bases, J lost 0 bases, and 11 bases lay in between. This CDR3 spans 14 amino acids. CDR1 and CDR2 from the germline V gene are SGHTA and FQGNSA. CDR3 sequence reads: CASSPDRYSYEQYF. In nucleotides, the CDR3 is TGTGCCAGCAGCCCCGACAGGTACTCCTACGAGCAGTACTTC.

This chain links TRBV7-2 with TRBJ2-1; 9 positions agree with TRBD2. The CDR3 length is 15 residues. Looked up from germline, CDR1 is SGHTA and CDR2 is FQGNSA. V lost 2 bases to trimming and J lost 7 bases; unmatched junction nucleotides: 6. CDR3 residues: CASSLLSGSTNEQFF. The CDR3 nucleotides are TGTGCCAGCAGCTTACTTAGCGGGAGTACGAATGAGCAGTTCTTC.

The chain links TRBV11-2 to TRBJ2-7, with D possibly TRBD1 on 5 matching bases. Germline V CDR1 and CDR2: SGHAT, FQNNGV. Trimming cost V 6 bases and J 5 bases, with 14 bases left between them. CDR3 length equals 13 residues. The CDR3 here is CASSHQGMNEQYF. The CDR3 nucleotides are TGTGCCAGCAGTCACCAGGGTATGAACGAGCAGTACTTC.

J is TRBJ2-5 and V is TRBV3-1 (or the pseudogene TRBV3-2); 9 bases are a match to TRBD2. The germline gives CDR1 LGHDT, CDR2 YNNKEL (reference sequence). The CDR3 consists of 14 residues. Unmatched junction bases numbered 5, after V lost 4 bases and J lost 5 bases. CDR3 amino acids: CASSPSGERETQYF. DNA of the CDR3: TGTGCCAGCAGCCCTAGCGGGGAAAGGGAGACCCAGTACTTC.

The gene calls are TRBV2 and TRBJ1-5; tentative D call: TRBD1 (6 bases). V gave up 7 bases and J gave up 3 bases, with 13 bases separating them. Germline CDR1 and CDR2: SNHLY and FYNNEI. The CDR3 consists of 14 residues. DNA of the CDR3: TGTGCCAGCACCCCAGGACAGATCAATCAGCCCCAGCATTTT. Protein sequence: CASTPGQINQPQHF.

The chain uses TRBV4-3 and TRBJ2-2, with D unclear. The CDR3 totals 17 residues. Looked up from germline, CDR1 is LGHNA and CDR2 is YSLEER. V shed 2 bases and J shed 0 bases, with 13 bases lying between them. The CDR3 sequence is CASSQYTGVTNTGELFF. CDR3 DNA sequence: TGCGCCAGCAGCCAATATACTGGAGTTACGAACACCGGGGAGCTGTTTTTT.

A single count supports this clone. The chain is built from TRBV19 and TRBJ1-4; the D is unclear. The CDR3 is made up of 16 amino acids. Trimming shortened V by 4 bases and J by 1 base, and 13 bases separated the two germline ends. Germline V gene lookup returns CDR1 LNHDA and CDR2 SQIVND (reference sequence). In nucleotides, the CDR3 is TGTGCCAGTAGTAATCCCAGGCTGGGAACTAATGAAAAACTGTTTTTT. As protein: CASSNPRLGTNEKLFF.

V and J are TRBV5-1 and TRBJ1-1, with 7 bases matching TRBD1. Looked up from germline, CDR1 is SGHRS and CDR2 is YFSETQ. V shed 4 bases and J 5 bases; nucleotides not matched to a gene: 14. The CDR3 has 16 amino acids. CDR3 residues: CASSNGQAVGGTEAFF. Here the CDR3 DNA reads TGCGCCAGCAGCAACGGACAGGCCGTGGGTGGGACTGAAGCTTTCTTT.

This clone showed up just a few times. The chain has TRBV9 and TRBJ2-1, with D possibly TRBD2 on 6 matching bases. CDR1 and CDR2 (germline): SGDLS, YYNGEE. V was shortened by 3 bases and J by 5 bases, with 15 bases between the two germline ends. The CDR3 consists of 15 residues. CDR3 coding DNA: TGTGCCAGCAGCGGCCACGGAGGGCCCCACAATGAGCAGTTCTTC. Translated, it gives CASSGHGGPHNEQFF.

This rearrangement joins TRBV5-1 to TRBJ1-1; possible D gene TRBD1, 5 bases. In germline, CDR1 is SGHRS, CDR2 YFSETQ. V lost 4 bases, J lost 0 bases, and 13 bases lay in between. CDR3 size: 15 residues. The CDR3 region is CASSRLQGMNTEAFF. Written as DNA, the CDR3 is TGCGCCAGCAGCCGACTTCAGGGCATGAACACTGAAGCTTTCTTT.

Here the CDR3 DNA reads TGTGCCAGCAGTGATAGGGACAGGGAAGAGGGCACAGATACGCAGTATTTT. It codes for CASSDRDREEGTDTQYF. The chain uses TRBV28 and TRBJ2-3; 9 nucleotides line up with TRBD1. This CDR3 is 17 amino acids long. The germline V gene encodes CDR1 MDHEN and CDR2 SYDVKM. The junction had 10 bases not matched to a gene; V was cut back by 5 bases and J by 1 base.

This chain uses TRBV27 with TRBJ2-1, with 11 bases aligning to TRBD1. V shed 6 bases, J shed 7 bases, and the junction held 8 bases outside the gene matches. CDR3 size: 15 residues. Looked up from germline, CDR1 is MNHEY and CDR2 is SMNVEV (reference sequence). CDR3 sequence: CASRTRDRGENEQFF. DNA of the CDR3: TGTGCCAGCAGGACACGGGACAGGGGGGAAAATGAGCAGTTCTTC.

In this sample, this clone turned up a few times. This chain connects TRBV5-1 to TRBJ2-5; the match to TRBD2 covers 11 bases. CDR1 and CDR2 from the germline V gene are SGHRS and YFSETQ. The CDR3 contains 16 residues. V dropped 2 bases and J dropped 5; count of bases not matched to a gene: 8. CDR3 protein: CASSFQASGGSETQYF. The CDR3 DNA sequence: TGCGCCAGCAGCTTTCAGGCTAGCGGGGGGTCGGAGACCCAGTACTTC.

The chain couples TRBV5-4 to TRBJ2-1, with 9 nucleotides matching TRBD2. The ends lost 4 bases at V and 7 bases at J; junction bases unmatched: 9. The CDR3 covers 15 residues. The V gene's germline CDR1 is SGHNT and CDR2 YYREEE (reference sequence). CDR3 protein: CASSPLAGVKNEQFF. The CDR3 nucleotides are TGTGCCAGCAGCCCATTAGCGGGAGTAAAGAATGAGCAGTTCTTC.

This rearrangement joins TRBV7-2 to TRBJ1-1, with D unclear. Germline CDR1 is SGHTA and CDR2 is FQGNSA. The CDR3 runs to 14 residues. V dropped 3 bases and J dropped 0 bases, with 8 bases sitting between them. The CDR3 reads CASSFRGMNTEAFF. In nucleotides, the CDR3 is TGTGCCAGCAGCTTTCGGGGAATGAACACTGAAGCTTTCTTT.

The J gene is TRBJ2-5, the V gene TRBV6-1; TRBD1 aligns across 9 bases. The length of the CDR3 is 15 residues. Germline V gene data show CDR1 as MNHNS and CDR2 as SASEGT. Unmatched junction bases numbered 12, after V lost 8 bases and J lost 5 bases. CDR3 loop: CASSRTGAETETQYF. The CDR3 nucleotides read TGTGCCAGCTCTAGGACAGGGGCTGAGACGGAGACCCAGTACTTC.

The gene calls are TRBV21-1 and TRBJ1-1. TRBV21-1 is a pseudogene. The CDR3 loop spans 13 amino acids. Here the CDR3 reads CASWPRWNTEAFF. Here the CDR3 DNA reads TGTGCCAGCTGGCCGAGGTGGAACACTGAAGCTTTCTTT.

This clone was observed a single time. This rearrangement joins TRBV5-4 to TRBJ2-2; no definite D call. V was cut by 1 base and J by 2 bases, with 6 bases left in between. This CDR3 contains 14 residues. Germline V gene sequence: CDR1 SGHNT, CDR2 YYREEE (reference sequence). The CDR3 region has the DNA TGTGCCAGCAGCTTGACAGCTAACACCGGGGAGCTGTTTTTT. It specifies CASSLTANTGELFF.

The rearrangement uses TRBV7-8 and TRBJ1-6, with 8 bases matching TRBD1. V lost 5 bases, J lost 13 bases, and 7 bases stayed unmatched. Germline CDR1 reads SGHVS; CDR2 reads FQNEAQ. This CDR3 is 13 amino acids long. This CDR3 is CASSPQGGLPLHF. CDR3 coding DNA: TGTGCCAGCAGCCCACAGGGGGGACTCCCCCTCCACTTT.

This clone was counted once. CDR3 in DNA: TGTGCCAGCAGTGACTCTAGCGGGAGGGCCAATGAGCAGTTCTTC. Translating gives CASSDSSGRANEQFF. This chain uses TRBV2 with TRBJ2-1; 12 nucleotides agree with TRBD2. The CDR3 extends over 15 amino acids. V gave up 3 bases and J gave up 6 bases; unmatched junction bases: 3. Germline V gene sequence: CDR1 SNHLY, CDR2 FYNNEI.

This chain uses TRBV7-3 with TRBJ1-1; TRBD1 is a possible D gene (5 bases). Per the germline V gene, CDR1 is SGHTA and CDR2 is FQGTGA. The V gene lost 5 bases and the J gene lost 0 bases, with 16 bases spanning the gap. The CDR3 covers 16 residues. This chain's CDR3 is CASSPTGPPMNTEAFF. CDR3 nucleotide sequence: TGTGCCAGCAGCCCAACAGGACCACCCATGAACACTGAAGCTTTCTTT.